This entry is about one TCR beta chain. Clones were read by immunoSEQ multiplex PCR, and TCRdb kept only the in-frame ones, dropping some. The profile shows 350,000 to 400,000 clones, about 90% of them singletons. The study recruited people aged roughly 18 to 100 years across approximately 23 US areas. Recovered status in Cohort 3 required two negative PCRs, clearance, or symptom resolution. Trimming removed 3 bases at V and 2 bases at J, with 13 bases between. In germline, CDR1 is MNHEY, CDR2 SMNVEV (reference sequence). The CDR3 has 15 amino acids. This specimen belongs to a study of blood T cell repertoires in COVID-19. Study context: PBMCs, B-cell-depleted T cells, or T cells were the source of the cDNA or gDNA that made up the material.

V usage is TRBV27 and J usage is TRBJ1-2, with D unclear. This sequence originates from a woman aged 30 to 39 who had recovered from COVID-19. Input material: PBMCs or T cells enriched from blood (not recorded which). The chain's CDR3 is CASSFSTGFNYGYTF. The CDR3 nucleotides are TGTGCCAGCAGTTTTTCGACTGGGTTCAACTATGGCTACACCTTC.